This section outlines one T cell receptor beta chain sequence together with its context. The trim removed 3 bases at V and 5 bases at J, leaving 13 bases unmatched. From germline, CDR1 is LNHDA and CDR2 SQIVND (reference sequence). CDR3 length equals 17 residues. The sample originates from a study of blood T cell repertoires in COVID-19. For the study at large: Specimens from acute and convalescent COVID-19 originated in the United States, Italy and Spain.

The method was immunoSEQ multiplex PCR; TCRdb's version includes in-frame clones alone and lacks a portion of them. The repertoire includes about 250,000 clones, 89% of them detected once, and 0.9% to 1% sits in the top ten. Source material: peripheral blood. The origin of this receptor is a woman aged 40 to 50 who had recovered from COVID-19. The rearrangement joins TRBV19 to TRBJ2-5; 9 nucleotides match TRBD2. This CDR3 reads CASSIRLAGWSGETQYF. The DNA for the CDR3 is TGTGCCAGTAGTATCAGGCTAGCGGGATGGAGTGGGGAGACCCAGTACTTC.